The 26 T cell receptor beta chains listed next were all sequenced from one sample in a study of CD4+ T cells in melanoma. Sequencing was performed with immunoSEQ multiplex PCR; in TCRdb, only in-frame clones are kept and a portion is missing. The sample lists around 16,000 clones, 76% occurring once. Material: cells from a culture (not recorded whether cultured in vitro). Every receptor here comes from a human donor with melanoma.

The rearrangement joins TRBV19 to TRBJ1-5, with D uncertain. This CDR3 is 14 amino acids long. CDR1 and CDR2 from the germline V gene are LNHDA and SQIVND (reference sequence). V gave up 3 bases and J gave up 7 bases, with 13 bases separating them. In DNA form, the CDR3 reads TGTGCCAGTAGTATCCATATCCAGGTACAGCCCCAGCATTTT. The encoded protein is CASSIHIQVQPQHF.

This chain uses TRBV7-2 with TRBJ1-2; no firm D call. Trimming shortened V by 3 bases and J by 7 bases, and 12 bases separated the two germline ends. The CDR3 totals 13 residues. Germline V gene sequence: CDR1 SGHTA, CDR2 FQGNSA. The CDR3 nucleotides read TGTGCCAGCAGCTTCGGAGCAAACGGTGGCTACACCTTC. Translating it yields CASSFGANGGYTF.

Only a few counts were recorded for this clone. V is TRBV18 and J is TRBJ1-1, with D possibly being TRBD1 (5 bases). CDR3 length equals 14 residues. V lost 5 bases to trimming and J lost 2 bases, with 12 bases between them. Germline V gene sequence: CDR1 KGHSH, CDR2 LQKENI. DNA for the CDR3: TGTGCCAGCTCATCCTTAGGGGATAACACTGAAGCTTTCTTT. Translating it yields CASSSLGDNTEAFF.

This clone was counted only a few times. The chain recombines TRBV20-1 with TRBJ1-1; no firm D call. Trimming took off 4 bases at V and 5 bases at J, with 8 bases between the two ends. The CDR3 runs to 11 residues. Germline V lookup: CDR1 DFQATT, CDR2 SNEGSKA (reference sequence). The chain's CDR3 is CSAKLQTEAFF. The DNA for the CDR3 is TGCAGTGCTAAGCTACAGACTGAAGCTTTCTTT.

The chain links TRBV7-3 to TRBJ2-3; D assignment may be TRBD1 or TRBD2 (5 bases each). V gave up 2 bases and J gave up 4 bases, with 7 bases separating them. The germline V gene has CDR1 SGHTA and CDR2 FQGTGA. This CDR3 has 13 amino acids. The CDR3 here is CASSLQGADTQYF. The CDR3 nucleotides are TGTGCCAGCAGCTTACAGGGAGCAGATACGCAGTATTTT.

The chain has TRBV7-9 and TRBJ1-2, with 7 bases identical to TRBD1. Losses at the gene ends were 5 bases for V and 5 bases for J; bases not matched to a gene: 11. Germline V lookup: CDR1 SEHNR, CDR2 FQNEAQ (reference sequence). CDR3 size: 15 residues. CDR3 in amino acids: CASSEQGRQAYGYTF. The DNA for the CDR3 is TGTGCCAGCAGCGAACAGGGGCGTCAAGCTTATGGCTACACCTTC. The entire variable domain, with the rest obtained from reference TRBV7-9 and TRBJ1-2, is as follows: DTGVSQNPRHKITKRGQNVTFRCDPISEHNRLYWYRQTLGQGPEFLTYFQNEAQLEKSRLLSDRFSAERPKGSFSTLEIQRTEQGDSAMYLCASSEQGRQAYGYTFGSGTRLTVV.

The CDR3 DNA follows: TGTGCTAGTGGTTTGACCAACAGGGCTGAGGTTCAGTACTTC. Protein product: CASGLTNRAEVQYF. This chain connects TRBV12-5 to TRBJ2-4, with D perhaps TRBD1 (6 bases). The ends were cut back, 2 bases at V and 11 bases at J, with 16 bases in the middle. Germline V CDR1 and CDR2: LGHNT, FRNRAP. This CDR3 comprises 14 residues. The full variable domain, rest sourced from reference TRBV12-5 and TRBJ2-4, is DARVTQTPRHKVTEMGQEVTMRCQPILGHNTVFWYRQTMMQGLELLAYFRNRAPLDDSGMPKDRFSAEMPDATLATLKIQPSEPRDSAVYFCASGLTNRAEVQYFGAGTRLSVL.

This clone was observed once. The chain uses TRBV11-2 and TRBJ2-4, with 9 bases that match TRBD1. The CDR3 is 14 amino acids. In germline, CDR1 is SGHAT, CDR2 FQNNGV. V lost 6 bases to trimming and J lost 6 bases; unmatched junction nucleotides: 6. CDR3 loop: CASSPNRGLNIQYF. CDR3 coding DNA: TGTGCCAGCAGTCCCAACAGGGGGCTAAACATTCAGTACTTC. The full variable domain, with the rest looked up from reference TRBV11-2 and TRBJ2-4, is EAGVAQSPRYKIIEKRQSVAFWCNPISGHATLYWYQQILGQGPKLLIQFQNNGVVDDSQLPKDRFSAERLKGVDSTLKIQPAKLEDSAVYLCASSPNRGLNIQYFGAGTRLSVL.

J is TRBJ2-1 and V is TRBV14; a possible D gene is TRBD2 (7 bases). This CDR3 comprises 15 residues. Germline V gives CDR1 SGHDN, CDR2 FVKESK. Trimming took 5 bases from V and 4 from J, leaving 15 bases between them. The DNA of the CDR3 is TGTGCCAGCAGCGTAGGCGGGGGCGCGTACAATGAGCAGTTCTTC. Translating it yields CASSVGGGAYNEQFF.

This clone occurred once. The chain combines TRBV27 with TRBJ2-7, with D possibly called TRBD1 or TRBD2 (6 bases each). V was shortened by 5 bases and J by 6 bases, with 17 bases between the two germline ends. The CDR3 runs to 14 residues. Germline V gives CDR1 MNHEY, CDR2 SMNVEV (reference sequence). This CDR3 reads CASSGGRRLGEQYF. DNA for the CDR3: TGTGCCAGCAGTGGGGGCAGACGACTAGGCGAGCAGTACTTC.

This chain joins TRBV19 and TRBJ1-1, with D possibly being TRBD1 (6 bases). CDR1 and CDR2 (germline): LNHDA, SQIVND (reference sequence). The CDR3 extends over 14 amino acids. V dropped 3 bases and J dropped 4 bases, with 12 bases sitting between them. The CDR3 loop reads CASSIGGLGTEAFF. In DNA form, the CDR3 reads TGTGCCAGTAGTATCGGGGGGCTTGGCACTGAAGCTTTCTTT.

The gene calls are TRBV9 and TRBJ1-5; maybe TRBD1 (5 bases). Germline lookup yields CDR1 SGDLS and CDR2 YYNGEE. Trimming cost V 0 bases and J 8 bases, with 12 bases left between them. The CDR3 is 14 residues long. CDR3: CASSVGPGVEPQHF. DNA for the CDR3: TGTGCCAGCAGCGTAGGGCCGGGGGTAGAGCCCCAGCATTTT.

In DNA, the CDR3 is TGTGCCAGCAGCCCAGGGCGACCTTACGAGCAGTACTTC. It yields the protein CASSPGRPYEQYF. V usage is TRBV28 and J usage is TRBJ2-7, with D perhaps TRBD1 (5 bases). V gave up 6 bases and J gave up 4 bases, with 13 bases separating them. This CDR3 has 13 residues. From germline, CDR1 is MDHEN and CDR2 SYDVKM.

The V gene is TRBV7-9, the J gene TRBJ2-5; weak D call: TRBD1 (6 bases). Germline CDR1 reads SEHNR; CDR2 reads FQNEAQ (reference sequence). V was pared by 3 bases and J by 5 bases, with 7 bases between. CDR3 length: 12 amino acids. CDR3 residues: CASSFGGETQYF. The CDR3 coding sequence is TGTGCCAGCAGCTTTGGGGGCGAGACCCAGTACTTC. The full variable domain, its missing parts supplied by reference TRBV7-9 and TRBJ2-5, is DTGVSQNPRHKITKRGQNVTFRCDPISEHNRLYWYRQTLGQGPEFLTYFQNEAQLEKSRLLSDRFSAERPKGSFSTLEIQRTEQGDSAMYLCASSFGGETQYFGPGTRLLVL.

This clone was recorded a few times. The V and J genes are TRBV6-4 and TRBJ2-3; no clear D. This CDR3 spans 14 amino acids. The V and J ends lost 2 bases and 0 bases respectively, with 6 bases between them. CDR1 is MRHNA, CDR2 SNTAGT, per germline. The CDR3 loop is CASSDVPSTDTQYF. CDR3 nucleotide sequence: TGTGCCAGCAGTGACGTCCCTAGCACAGATACGCAGTATTTT.

This chain joins TRBV7-9 and TRBJ1-4; TRBD1 matches 9 bases. This CDR3 is 15 amino acids long. Germline-derived CDR1 and CDR2 are SEHNR and FQNEAQ (reference sequence). V was pared by 5 bases and J by 7 bases, with 8 bases of the junction left unmatched. The CDR3 sequence is CASSDLDRGGEKLFF. The DNA for the CDR3 is TGTGCCAGCAGCGACCTGGACAGGGGTGGTGAAAAACTGTTTTTT.

This clone showed up just a few times. The chain has TRBV5-1 and TRBJ1-2; weak D call: TRBD1 (5 bases). CDR1 is SGHRS and CDR2 is YFSETQ in the germline V gene. V was shortened by 2 bases and J by 8 bases, with 19 bases between the two germline ends. This CDR3 is 15 amino acids long. CDR3 DNA: TGCGCCAGCAGCTTAGCCGGGACCCTCCTGCAGGGCTACACCTTC. Translated, it gives CASSLAGTLLQGYTF.

The rearrangement links TRBV5-5 to TRBJ1-2, with 11 bases lining up with TRBD1. After removal of 2 bases from V and 3 bases from J, the junction contained 9 bases not matched to a gene. The germline CDR1 and CDR2 sequences are SGHKS and YYEKEE (reference sequence). The CDR3 loop spans 17 amino acids. CDR3 sequence reads: CASSLSRTGGAHYGYTF. The CDR3 DNA is TGTGCCAGCAGCTTATCAAGGACAGGGGGCGCGCACTATGGCTACACCTTC. The variable domain in full, with the rest retrieved from reference TRBV5-5 and TRBJ1-2, is DAGVTQSPTHLIKTRGQQVTLRCSPISGHKSVSWYQQVLGQGPQFIFQYYEKEERGRGNFPDRFSARQFPNYSSELNVNALLLGDSALYLCASSLSRTGGAHYGYTFGSGTRLTVV.

The CDR3 DNA reads TGTGCCAGCAGCAAGGACAGCGGGGGGGATCAGCCCCAGCATTTT. It is translated as CASSKDSGGDQPQHF. V usage is TRBV2 and J usage is TRBJ1-5; perhaps TRBD1 as D (6 bases). With 6 bases removed from V and 5 bases from J, the gap between germline ends came to 17 bases. The CDR3 length is 15 residues. Germline V gene sequence: CDR1 SNHLY, CDR2 FYNNEI.

The sample holds one count of this clone. This chain joins TRBV7-9 and TRBJ1-1; D call uncertain. V lost 1 base, J lost 4 bases, and 7 bases lay in between. Looked up from germline, CDR1 is SEHNR and CDR2 is FQNEAQ (reference sequence). The CDR3 has 13 residues. The CDR3 coding sequence is TGTGCCAGCAGCTTAGACGGAAGCACTGAAGCTTTCTTT. Translated, it gives CASSLDGSTEAFF.

The chain links TRBV5-1 to TRBJ2-1, with TRBD1 as a possible D gene (5 bases). This CDR3 is 14 amino acids long. The V end lost 7 bases, the J end lost 2 bases, and 13 bases lay between the germline ends. CDR1 and CDR2 from the germline V gene are SGHRS and YFSETQ. CDR3 in amino acids: CASSVDIAYNEQFF. The CDR3 DNA sequence: TGCGCCAGCTCAGTGGACATAGCCTACAATGAGCAGTTCTTC. Supplemented by reference TRBV5-1 and TRBJ2-1, the full variable domain reads KAGVTQTPRYLIKTRGQQVTLSCSPISGHRSVSWYQQTPGQGLQFLFEYFSETQRNKGNFPGRFSGRQFSNSRSEMNVSTLELGDSALYLCASSVDIAYNEQFFGPGTRLTVL.

CDR3 sequence reads: CASQQVETHGYTF. CDR3 coding DNA: TGTGCCAGCCAACAGGTGGAGACCCATGGCTACACCTTC. The V call is TRBV6-1, the J call TRBJ1-2; perhaps TRBD1 as D (5 bases). CDR3 length: 13 residues. Germline assignment: CDR1 MNHNS and CDR2 SASEGT. The V gene lost 8 bases and the J gene lost 6 bases, with 16 bases spanning the gap.

This clone ranks as medium-sized (0.01 to 0.1%). J is TRBJ2-3 and V is TRBV28; TRBD2 matches 10 bases. J gave up 0 bases and V 4 bases, and 4 bases lay outside the gene matches. The CDR3 runs 16 residues. Germline V gene sequence: CDR1 MDHEN, CDR2 SYDVKM. The CDR3 region has the DNA TGTGCCAGCAGTTCCGCTAGCGGGGGCAGCACAGATACGCAGTATTTT. Residues: CASSSASGGSTDTQYF.

The CDR3 sequence is CASTRADRHSNTGELFF. CDR3 in DNA: TGTGCCAGCACCAGAGCCGACAGACACTCGAACACCGGGGAGCTGTTTTTT. The gene calls are TRBV27 and TRBJ2-2; D perhaps matches TRBD1 (5 bases). Trimming removed 7 bases at V and 0 bases at J, with 18 bases between. CDR3 size: 17 residues. The germline V gene encodes CDR1 MNHEY and CDR2 SMNVEV (reference sequence).

This rearrangement joins TRBV7-3 to TRBJ1-1; TRBD1 is a possible D gene (5 bases). The V and J ends lost 5 bases and 5 bases respectively, with 15 bases between them. The germline CDR1 and CDR2 sequences are SGHTA and FQGTGA. The CDR3 has 14 amino acids. The CDR3 bases are TGTGCCAGCAGCCCCGGCGCAGGGCGGACTGAAGCTTTCTTT. Encoded protein: CASSPGAGRTEAFF.

CDR3 nucleotides: TGCAGTGCCGGACGTACCCACGAGCAGTACTTC. Protein: CSAGRTHEQYF. The V call is TRBV20-1, the J call TRBJ2-7; no definite D call. CDR3 size: 11 residues. Per germline, CDR1 DFQATT and CDR2 SNEGSKA (reference sequence). V lost 6 bases and J 5 bases, leaving 11 bases between the germline ends.